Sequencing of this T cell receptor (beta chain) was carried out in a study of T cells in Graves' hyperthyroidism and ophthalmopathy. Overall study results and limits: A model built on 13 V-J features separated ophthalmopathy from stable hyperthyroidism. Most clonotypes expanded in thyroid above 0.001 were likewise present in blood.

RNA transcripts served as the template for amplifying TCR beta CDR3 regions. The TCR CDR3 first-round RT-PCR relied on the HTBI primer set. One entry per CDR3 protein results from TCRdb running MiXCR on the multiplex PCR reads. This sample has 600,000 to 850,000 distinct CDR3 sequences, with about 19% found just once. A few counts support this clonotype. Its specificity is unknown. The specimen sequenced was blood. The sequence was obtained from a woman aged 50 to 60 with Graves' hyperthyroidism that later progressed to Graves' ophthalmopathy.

The CDR3 loop is CASSNRGSYEQYF. In nucleotides, the CDR3 is TGTGCCAGCAGCAACAGGGGCTCCTACGAGCAGTACTTC. The V call is TRBV27, the J call TRBJ2-7, with 7 nucleotides matching TRBD1. The V gene end was trimmed by 6 bases and the J gene end by 0 bases; junction bases not matched to a gene: 2. CDR1 is MNHEY and CDR2 is SMNVEV in the germline V gene (reference sequence). The CDR3 consists of 13 residues.